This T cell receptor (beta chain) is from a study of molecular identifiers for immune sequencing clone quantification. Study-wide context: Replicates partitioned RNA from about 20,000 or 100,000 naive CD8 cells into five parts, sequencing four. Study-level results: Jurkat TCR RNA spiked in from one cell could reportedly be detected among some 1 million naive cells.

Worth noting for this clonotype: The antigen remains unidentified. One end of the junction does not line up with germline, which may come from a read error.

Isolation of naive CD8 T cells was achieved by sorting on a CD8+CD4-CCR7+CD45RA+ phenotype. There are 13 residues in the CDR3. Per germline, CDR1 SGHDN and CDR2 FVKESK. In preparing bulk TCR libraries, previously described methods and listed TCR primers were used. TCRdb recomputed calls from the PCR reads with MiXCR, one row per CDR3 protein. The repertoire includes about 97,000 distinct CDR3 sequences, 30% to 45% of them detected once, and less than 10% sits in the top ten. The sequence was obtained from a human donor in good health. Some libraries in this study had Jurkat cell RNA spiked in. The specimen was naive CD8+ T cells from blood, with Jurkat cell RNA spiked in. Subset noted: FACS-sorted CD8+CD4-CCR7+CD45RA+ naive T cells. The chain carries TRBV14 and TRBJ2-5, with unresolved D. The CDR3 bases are TGTGCCAGCAGCCAATGGTGTGCGGAGACCCAGAACTTC. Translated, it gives CASSQWCAETQNF.